The clone carrying this TCR beta chain was detected only a few times. Its antigen remains unknown. The data were taken from a study of early T cells in non-severe SARS-CoV-2 infection. Findings and caveats of the study: Using VDJdb, the matching emphasized anti-spike CD8 responses while missing private and CD4 specificities.

The CDR3 sequence is 14 residues long. Germline CDR1 SGHNT, CDR2 YENEEA. The trim removed 3 bases at V and 6 bases at J, leaving 4 bases unmatched. TCRdb recomputed calls from the 5' RACE reads with MiXCR, one row per CDR3 protein. The sample holds around 83,000 distinct CDR3 sequences, about 12% seen once. The sample consisted of whole blood, taken at baseline. The chain is built from TRBV11-3 and TRBJ2-4; 8 positions agree with TRBD1. The receptor's source is an adult who was a healthcare worker with PCR-confirmed SARS-CoV-2 infection or an uninfected control (not recorded which). CDR3 sequence: CASSLEDRGNIQYF. DNA of the CDR3: TGTGCCAGCAGCTTGGAAGACAGGGGAAACATTCAGTACTTC.